This TCR beta chain was sequenced for a study of T cell responses to AZD1222 COVID-19 vaccine. Study-wide results and caveats: Donors in the cohort were predominantly white British and more often female, and clonal diversity was possibly underestimated.

Concerning this clone: The antigen is undetermined.

TCRdb's copy holds only in-frame clones and misses some; the assay was immunoSEQ multiplex PCR. This table has about 140,000 clones, about 90% appearing once. The CDR3 has 15 residues. Germline V gene lookup returns CDR1 MNHEY and CDR2 SVGAGI. V shed 6 bases and J shed 4 bases, with 16 bases lying between them. The rearrangement uses TRBV6-5 and TRBJ1-5; D perhaps matches TRBD1 (6 bases). The source is an adult who received the MenACWY meningococcal vaccine as a control. The sequencing here drew on peripheral blood, taken 28 days after the second dose of the MenACWY control vaccine. The CDR3 loop is CASSDYRGANQPQHF. The DNA of the CDR3 is TGTGCCAGCAGCGACTATCGGGGGGCAAATCAGCCCCAGCATTTT.